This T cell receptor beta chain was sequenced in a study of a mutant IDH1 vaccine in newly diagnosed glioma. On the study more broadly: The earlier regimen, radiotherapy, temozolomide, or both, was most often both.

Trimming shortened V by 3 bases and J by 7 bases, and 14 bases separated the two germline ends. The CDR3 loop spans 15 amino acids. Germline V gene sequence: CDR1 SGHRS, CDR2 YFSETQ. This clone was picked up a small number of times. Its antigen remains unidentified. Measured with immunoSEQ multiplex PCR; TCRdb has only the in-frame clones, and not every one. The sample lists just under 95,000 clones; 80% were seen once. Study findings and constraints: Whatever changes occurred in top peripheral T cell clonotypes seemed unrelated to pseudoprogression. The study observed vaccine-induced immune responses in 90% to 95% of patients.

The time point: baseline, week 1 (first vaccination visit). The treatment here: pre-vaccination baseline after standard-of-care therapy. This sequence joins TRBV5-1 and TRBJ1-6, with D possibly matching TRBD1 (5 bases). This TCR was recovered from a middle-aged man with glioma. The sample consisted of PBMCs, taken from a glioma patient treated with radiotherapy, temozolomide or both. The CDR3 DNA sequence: TGCGCCAGCAGCTGGGGGGGTCCTAGCAATTCACCCCTCCACTTT. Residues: CASSWGGPSNSPLHF. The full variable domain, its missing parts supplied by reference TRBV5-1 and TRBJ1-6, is KAGVTQTPRYLIKTRGQQVTLSCSPISGHRSVSWYQQTPGQGLQFLFEYFSETQRNKGNFPGRFSGRQFSNSRSEMNVSTLELGDSALYLCASSWGGPSNSPLHFGNGTRLTVT.